This TCR beta chain was identified in a study of vaccination effects on CD4 cells after COVID-19. Study background: Sampling occurred a median 72 days post second dose, range 14 to 241. Some 2 million PBMC were placed in each well, which was supplemented with 10 IU/ml IL-2 and around 9.4 ug/ml peptides.

To note about this clone: Its antigen remains unknown.

Using immunoSEQ multiplex PCR, the repertoire was profiled, and TCRdb retains in-frame clones only, with some absent. This table has tens of thousands of clones, just under 75% appearing once. CD4+ T cells were isolated after around ten days of culture. The cohort was immunized with two doses of either the BNT162b2 or mRNA-1273 vaccine. Half-medium changes using IL-2 medium occurred on days 3 and 7. Study findings and constraints: There were few convalescent patients in the study and no early post-infection timepoints.

The clonotype was recovered from a human donor who received a COVID-19 vaccine. The source was CD4+ T cells from PBMCs cultured without peptide, collected after COVID-19 vaccination.

CDR3 DNA sequence: TGTGCCAGCAGCTTAGCGGGGTATGGCACCGGGGAGCTGTTTTTT. It translates to CASSLAGYGTGELFF. V usage is TRBV7-2 and J usage is TRBJ2-2; D is ambiguous. V lost 0 bases to trimming and J lost 4 bases, with 9 bases between them. In germline, CDR1 is SGHTA, CDR2 FQGNSA. The CDR3 is 15 residues long.